Listed below are T cell receptor beta chains from one sample, sequenced in a study of cytomegalovirus exposure and HLA in healthy donors. This table comes from immunoSEQ multiplex PCR, and its TCRdb copy is limited to in-frame clones, with some not included. The sample gives approximately 190,000 clones, 81% of which show up once; around 3.6% is in the top ten. Source material: PBMCs. These TCRs come from a man in his forties in good health and CMV-seropositive. Both conserved end residues are part of each CDR3. Each record gives: clone size, J gene, CDR3 length, D gene, V gene, CDR3 DNA, CDR3 protein. D genes are given only for firm matches. Rows give clone size only sometimes, using once, few, many, or a class for an expanded clone.

once,TRBJ1-5,12,.,TRBV29-1,TGCAGCGTTGGTGGCCCGAATCAGCCCCAGCATTTT,CSVGGPNQPQHF
few,TRBJ2-7,14,.,TRBV6-5,TGTGCCAGCAGTGAGGGGACAACCTACGGAGAGCAGTACTTC,CASSEGTTYGEQYF
.,TRBJ2-3,13,TRBD2,TRBV6-6,TGTGCCAGCAGAGCGGGGGGCACAGATACGCAGTATTTT,CASRAGGTDTQYF
few,TRBJ2-7,14,TRBD2,TRBV6-1,TGTGCCAGCAGTCAACTAGCGGGAGCCTACGAGCAGTACTTC,CASSQLAGAYEQYF
.,TRBJ1-5,15,TRBD1,TRBV6-1,TGTGCCAGCATCAAGGGACAGCTCGCCAATCAGCCCCAGCATTTT,CASIKGQLANQPQHF
.,TRBJ2-5,14,TRBD2,TRBV5-6,TGTGCCAGCAGCGAAGCGGGGGCTCGGGAGACCCAGTACTTC,CASSEAGARETQYF
.,TRBJ2-7,14,TRBD2,TRBV28,TGTGCCAGCAGGGGACTAGCGCATTCCTACGAGCAGTACTTC,CASRGLAHSYEQYF
.,TRBJ2-2,12,.,TRBV10-1,TGCGCCAGCAGCCCCAGGGCGGGGGAGCTGTTTTTT,CASSPRAGELFF
.,TRBJ2-7,13,.,TRBV19,TGTGCCAGTAGTATAGACAGCTCCTACGAGCAGTACTTC,CASSIDSSYEQYF
.,TRBJ2-5,14,TRBD2,TRBV13,TGTGCCAGCAGCCTCGCTAGCGGGGGGGGGACCCAGTACTTC,CASSLASGGGTQYF
.,TRBJ2-2,12,.,TRBV7-3,TGTGCCAGCAGCCCCCGGTCCGGGGAGCTGTTTTTT,CASSPRSGELFF
.,TRBJ2-5,13,.,TRBV2,TGTGCCAGCAGTGACAGGGGAAAAGAGACCCAGTACTTC,CASSDRGKETQYF
once,TRBJ2-3,15,TRBD1,TRBV28,TGTGCCAGCAGCTCATTGACAGGGGGCACAGATACGCAGTATTTT,CASSSLTGGTDTQYF
.,TRBJ1-5,14,.,TRBV18,TGTGCCAGCTCACCAGAAGGAGATTGGCAGCCCCAGCATTTT,CASSPEGDWQPQHF
.,TRBJ2-1,14,TRBD1,TRBV5-1,TGCGCCAGCAGCGGAGACAGGGCTGGTAATGAGCAGTTCTTC,CASSGDRAGNEQFF
.,TRBJ2-7,14,TRBD2,TRBV19,TGTGCCAGTATCTGGGGGGGGGTAGCCTACGAGCAGTACTTC,CASIWGGVAYEQYF
.,TRBJ2-1,14,TRBD1,TRBV28,TGTGCCAGCAGTCCGGGACAGGGGCCCGATGAGCAGTTCTTC,CASSPGQGPDEQFF
.,TRBJ2-3,15,TRBD2,TRBV28,TGTGCCAGCAGGAGGACTAGCGGGAACTCAGATACGCAGTATTTT,CASRRTSGNSDTQYF
.,TRBJ1-2,15,.,TRBV7-2,TGTGCCAGCAGCTTACACAGGGTAGCTAACTATGGCTACACCTTC,CASSLHRVANYGYTF
.,TRBJ2-5,15,TRBD1,TRBV27,TGTGCCAGCAAAGTTGCAGGGGGACGCCAAGAGACCCAGTACTTC,CASKVAGGRQETQYF
once,TRBJ2-6,16,.,TRBV9,TGTGCCAGCAGCGTAGCCCCTGTCTCTGGGGCCAACGTCCTGACTTTC,CASSVAPVSGANVLTF
.,TRBJ2-1,12,.,TRBV6-5,TGTGCCAGCAGTTACTCGCGGCGTGAGCAGTTCTTC,CASSYSRREQFF
.,TRBJ2-4,15,.,TRBV25-1,TGTGCCAGCAGTGCCGGGGGAATAGCCAAAAACATTCAGTACTTC,CASSAGGIAKNIQYF
.,TRBJ2-5,16,TRBD1,TRBV27,TGTGCCAGCAGTTTATCCTTCACAGGGGGCTGGGAGACCCAGTACTTC,CASSLSFTGGWETQYF
.,TRBJ2-1,19,TRBD2,TRBV7-2,TGTGCCAGCAGCTTAGCCGCTAGCGGGGGGGGATCCTCCTACAATGAGCAGTTCTTC,CASSLAASGGGSSYNEQFF
.,TRBJ2-7,13,.,TRBV6-5,TGTGCCAGCAGTCTAGCGCTCCCCTACGAGCAGTACTTC,CASSLALPYEQYF
.,TRBJ2-1,15,TRBD1,TRBV9,TGTGCCAGCAGCCCCCGACAGGGGAACTACAATGAGCAGTTCTTC,CASSPRQGNYNEQFF
.,TRBJ1-6,14,TRBD1,TRBV7-9,TGTGCCAGCAGCAGGCGGACAGGGGCTTCACCCCTCCACTTT,CASSRRTGASPLHF
.,TRBJ1-1,13,.,TRBV4-3,TGCGCCAGCAGCCGAGTACAGGGTTCTGAAGCTTTCTTT,CASSRVQGSEAFF
.,TRBJ2-3,16,TRBD2,TRBV5-4,TGTGCCAGCAGCGTCCGACTAGCGGGAGTCACAGATACGCAGTATTTT,CASSVRLAGVTDTQYF
.,TRBJ2-7,16,.,TRBV9,TGTGCCAGCAGCGTAGGATCAGCGGCACACTCCTACGAGCAGTACTTC,CASSVGSAAHSYEQYF
.,TRBJ2-7,14,.,TRBV7-9,TGTGCCAGCAGCTTAGGAGGCGGGAAAGGGGAGCAGTACTTC,CASSLGGGKGEQYF
.,TRBJ1-6,14,.,TRBV2,TGTGCCACTTCCATCCGGGACTTCAGGCCACCCCTCCACTTT,CATSIRDFRPPLHF
.,TRBJ1-2,15,TRBD1,TRBV28,TGTGCCAGCAGTTCCGGACAGGTTTTCCTATATGGCTACACCTTC,CASSSGQVFLYGYTF
.,TRBJ2-1,15,TRBD2,TRBV7-6,TGTGCCAGCAGGCCGGGGACTAGCGGGAGTAATGAGCAGTTCTTC,CASRPGTSGSNEQFF
.,TRBJ2-7,15,.,TRBV18,TGTGCCAGCTCACAACTTCAGGGGATTGCCTACGAGCAGTACTTC,CASSQLQGIAYEQYF
.,TRBJ2-6,14,.,TRBV5-1,TGCGCCAGCAGCTTCAACTCTGGGGCCAACGTCCTGACTTTC,CASSFNSGANVLTF
.,TRBJ2-7,15,TRBD1,TRBV10-2,TGCGCCAGCAGTGAGTCGGGACAGGGGTGGGACGAGCAGTACTTC,CASSESGQGWDEQYF
.,TRBJ1-1,16,TRBD1,TRBV15,TGTGCCACCAGCAGCCCCCACAGGGGAGTGAACACTGAAGCTTTCTTT,CATSSPHRGVNTEAFF
.,TRBJ2-2,16,.,TRBV12-1,TGTGCCAGCAGCTTGAGAAGGGACATTAACACCGGGGAGCTGTTTTTT,CASSLRRDINTGELFF
medium-sized,TRBJ2-3,14,.,TRBV7-2,TGTGCCAGCAGCTTCAGGTTTAGCACAGATACGCAGTATTTT,CASSFRFSTDTQYF
.,TRBJ2-7,14,.,TRBV5-1,TGCGCCAGCAGCTTGACACAGGTTATCAACGAGCAGTACTTC,CASSLTQVINEQYF
.,TRBJ2-3,15,TRBD2,TRBV10-3,TGTGCCATCAGCGGACTAGCGGGAGTGTCCGATACGCAGTATTTT,CAISGLAGVSDTQYF
.,TRBJ2-6,15,.,TRBV30,TGTGCCTGGAGTCCAGGGATTCCTGGGGCCAACGTCCTGACTTTC,CAWSPGIPGANVLTF
.,TRBJ2-7,15,TRBD2,TRBV5-4,TGTGCCAGCAGCTTTAGGACTAGCGGGAGTTACGAGCAGTACTTC,CASSFRTSGSYEQYF
.,TRBJ2-1,14,.,TRBV2,TGTGCCAGCAGTGTGGACAGCTCCTACAATGAGCAGTTCTTC,CASSVDSSYNEQFF
.,TRBJ2-1,15,TRBD1,TRBV5-6,TGTGCCAGCAGCCTGAAAGGGGGCGCCTACAATGAGCAGTTCTTC,CASSLKGGAYNEQFF
.,TRBJ2-5,14,TRBD1,TRBV7-2,TGTGCCAGCAGCTCGACAGGGGGCCAAGAGACCCAGTACTTC,CASSSTGGQETQYF
.,TRBJ2-2,16,.,TRBV27,TGTGCCATCCGAGAACTCGCCGGGTCGAACACCGGGGAGCTGTTTTTT,CAIRELAGSNTGELFF
.,TRBJ2-7,15,TRBD2,TRBV9,TGTGCCAGCAGCGTCGCGGGACTAGCGGGAGTCGAGCAGTACTTC,CASSVAGLAGVEQYF
.,TRBJ2-1,14,TRBD1,TRBV6-5,TGTGCCAGCAGTCCGGGACAGGGGGTAAATGAGCAGTTCTTC,CASSPGQGVNEQFF
.,TRBJ2-1,18,TRBD2,TRBV5-1,TGCGCCAGCAGCTTGGGTGGCCGGGGGGATACCCATTACAATGAGCAGTTCTTC,CASSLGGRGDTHYNEQFF
.,TRBJ1-2,14,.,TRBV28,TGTGCCAGCAGTCTTCAGGGCACTAACTATGGCTACACCTTC,CASSLQGTNYGYTF
.,TRBJ2-1,16,.,TRBV28,TGTGCCAGCAGTTCCACACTCCCTGAGGACTACAATGAGCAGTTCTTC,CASSSTLPEDYNEQFF
.,TRBJ1-2,13,.,TRBV6-5,TGTGCCAGCAGTTACATCGGGGGGGAAGACTACACCTTC,CASSYIGGEDYTF
once,TRBJ2-5,14,.,TRBV11-2,TGTGCCAGCACCACAACGGGGGGCGGGGAGACCCAGTACTTC,CASTTTGGGETQYF
.,TRBJ2-1,16,TRBD1,TRBV28,TGTGCCAGCAGTTTACCACAGGGGGGCTCCTACAATGAGCAGTTCTTC,CASSLPQGGSYNEQFF